This TCR beta chain was identified in a study of blood T cell repertoires in COVID-19. Per germline, CDR1 SQVTM and CDR2 ANQGSEA. CDR3 length: 15 residues. Trimming removed 6 bases from V and 0 bases from J, with 16 bases in between. Assay used: immunoSEQ multiplex PCR; TCRdb lists only in-frame clones, some missing. This sample yields about 360,000 clones, of which approximately 89% are seen a single time; 1.3% belongs to the top ten. The clonotype originates from a man younger than 45 who had recovered from COVID-19. The V and J genes are TRBV29-1 and TRBJ2-3; weak D call: TRBD1 (6 bases). The sample was PBMCs or T cells enriched from blood (not recorded which). The CDR3 DNA sequence: TGCAGCGTGTCCGGGACATATACTAGCACAGATACGCAGTATTTT. Translated, it gives CSVSGTYTSTDTQYF.